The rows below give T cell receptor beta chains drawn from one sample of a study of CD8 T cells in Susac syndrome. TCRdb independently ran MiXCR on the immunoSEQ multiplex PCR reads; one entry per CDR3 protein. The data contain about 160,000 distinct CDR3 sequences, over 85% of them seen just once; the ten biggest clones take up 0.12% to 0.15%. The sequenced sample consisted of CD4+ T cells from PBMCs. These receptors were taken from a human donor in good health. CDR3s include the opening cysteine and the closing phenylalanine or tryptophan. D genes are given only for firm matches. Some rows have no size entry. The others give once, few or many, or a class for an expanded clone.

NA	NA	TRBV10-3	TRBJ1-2	CASNGDLGYGYTF	TGTGCCAGCAACGGGGATTTGGGCTATGGCTACACCTTC
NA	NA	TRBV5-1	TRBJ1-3	CASILTGLSSGNTIYF	TGCGCCAGCATCTTGACAGGCCTTAGCTCTGGAAACACCATATATTTT
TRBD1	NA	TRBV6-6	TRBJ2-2	CASSLPGQGAKGELFF	TGTGCCAGCAGTCTCCCGGGACAGGGGGCGAAAGGGGAGCTGTTTTTT
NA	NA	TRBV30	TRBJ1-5	CAWSKDSNQPQHF	TGTGCCTGGAGCAAAGATAGCAATCAGCCCCAGCATTTT
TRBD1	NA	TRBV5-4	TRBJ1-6	CASSFGGQSYSPLHF	TGTGCCAGCAGCTTTGGGGGACAGAGTTATTCACCCCTCCACTTT
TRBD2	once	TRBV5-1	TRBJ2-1	CASSFLAGGLGYNEQFF	TGCGCCAGCAGCTTTCTAGCGGGGGGGCTTGGCTACAATGAGCAGTTCTTC
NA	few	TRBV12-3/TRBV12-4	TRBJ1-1	CASSLEGTEAFF	TGTGCCAGCAGTTTGGAGGGCACTGAAGCTTTCTTT
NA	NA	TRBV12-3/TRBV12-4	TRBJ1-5	CASTEGRQPQHF	TGTGCCAGCACCGAAGGTAGACAGCCCCAGCATTTT
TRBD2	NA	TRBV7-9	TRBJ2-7	CASSAGTNSYEQYF	TGTGCCAGCAGCGCCGGGACTAACTCCTACGAGCAGTACTTC
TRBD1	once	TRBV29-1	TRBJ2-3	CSVGIGGQRTDTQYF	TGCAGCGTTGGAATAGGGGGACAGCGAACAGATACGCAGTATTTT
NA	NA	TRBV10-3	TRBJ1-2	CAISAQESDGYTF	TGTGCCATCAGTGCACAGGAATCGGATGGCTACACCTTC
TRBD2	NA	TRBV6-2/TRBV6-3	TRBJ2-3	CASSYGGLATDTQYF	TGTGCCAGCTCGTACGGGGGACTAGCGACAGATACGCAGTATTTT
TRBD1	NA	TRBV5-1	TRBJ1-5	CASSTGTGLQPQHF	TGCGCCAGCAGCACCGGGACAGGGCTACAGCCCCAGCATTTT
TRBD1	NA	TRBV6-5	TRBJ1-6	CASSYPGGVAYNSPLHF	TGTGCCAGCAGTTACCCAGGGGGCGTCGCCTATAATTCACCCCTCCACTTT
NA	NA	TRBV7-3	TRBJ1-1	CASSFGPDTEAFF	TGTGCCAGCAGCTTTGGACCGGACACTGAAGCTTTCTTT
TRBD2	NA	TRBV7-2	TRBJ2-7	CASSPGGLAGSYEQYF	TGTGCCAGCAGCCCAGGTGGACTAGCGGGCTCCTACGAGCAGTACTTC
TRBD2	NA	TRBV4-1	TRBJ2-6	CASSQDIGTSSSGANVLTF	TGCGCCAGCAGCCAAGATATAGGGACTAGTAGCTCTGGGGCCAACGTCCTGACTTTC
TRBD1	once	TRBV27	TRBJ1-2	CASSFRDRPYYGYTF	TGTGCCAGCAGTTTCCGGGACAGGCCTTACTATGGCTACACCTTC
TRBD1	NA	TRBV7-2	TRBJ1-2	CASSLAGQGYGYTF	TGTGCCAGCAGCTTGGCTGGACAGGGTTATGGCTACACCTTC
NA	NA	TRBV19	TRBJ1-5	CASSPWRDYSNQPQHF	TGTGCCAGCTCTCCGTGGAGAGACTATAGCAATCAGCCCCAGCATTTT
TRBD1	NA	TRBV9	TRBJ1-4	CASSGGQPNEKLFF	TGTGCCAGCAGCGGGGGACAGCCTAATGAAAAACTGTTTTTT
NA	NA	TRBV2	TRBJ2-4	CASSEILLAKNIQYF	TGTGCCAGCAGTGAAATACTCCTAGCCAAAAACATTCAGTACTTC
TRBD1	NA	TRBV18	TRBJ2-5	CASSPTGVRETQYF	TGTGCCAGCTCACCAACAGGGGTTCGGGAGACCCAGTACTTC
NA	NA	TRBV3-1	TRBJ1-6	CASSHGTNYNSPLHF	TGTGCCAGCAGCCACGGGACAAACTATAATTCACCCCTCCACTTT
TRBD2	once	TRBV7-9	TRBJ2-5	CASSYETGGQETQYF	TGTGCCAGCAGCTATGAGACGGGGGGGCAGGAGACCCAGTACTTC
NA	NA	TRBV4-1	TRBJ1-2	CASSQERGNYGYTF	TGCGCCAGCAGCCAAGAACGAGGGAACTATGGCTACACCTTC
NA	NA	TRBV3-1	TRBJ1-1	CASSPSGSGAFF	TGTGCCAGCAGCCCATCCGGGTCGGGAGCTTTCTTT
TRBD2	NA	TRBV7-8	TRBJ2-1	CASMLQLAETGNEQFF	TGTGCCAGCATGCTACAACTAGCGGAAACAGGCAATGAGCAGTTCTTC
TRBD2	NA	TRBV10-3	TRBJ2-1	CAITTGLEYNEQFF	TGTGCCATCACCACCGGACTAGAGTACAATGAGCAGTTCTTC
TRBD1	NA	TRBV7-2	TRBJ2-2	CASSSRDRANTGELFF	TGTGCCAGCAGCTCCCGGGACAGGGCGAACACCGGGGAGCTGTTTTTT
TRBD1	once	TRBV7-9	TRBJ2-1	CASSRTGQGEQFF	TGTGCCAGCAGCCGGACAGGGCAGGGTGAGCAGTTCTTC
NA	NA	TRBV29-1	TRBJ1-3	CSVDGGPGNTIYF	TGCAGCGTTGATGGGGGCCCTGGAAACACCATATATTTT
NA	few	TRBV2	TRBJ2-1	CASSRKGSTRDEQFF	TGTGCCAGCAGTCGAAAGGGGTCCACTAGGGATGAGCAGTTCTTC
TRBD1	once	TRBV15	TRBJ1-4	CATSRSDREEGKLFF	TGTGCCACCAGCAGGAGCGACAGGGAAGAGGGAAAACTGTTTTTT
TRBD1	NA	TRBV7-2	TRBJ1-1	CASSPIGTGVAFF	TGTGCCAGCAGCCCGATCGGTACAGGGGTTGCTTTCTTT
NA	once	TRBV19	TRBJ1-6	CASSTGFLQSPLHF	TGTGCCAGTAGTACGGGCTTCCTGCAGTCACCCCTCCACTTT
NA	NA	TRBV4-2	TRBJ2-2	CASSQHTGTDTGELFF	TGTGCCAGCAGCCAACATACCGGGACTGACACCGGGGAGCTGTTTTTT
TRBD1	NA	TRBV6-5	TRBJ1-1	CASRIKTGGTEAFF	TGTGCCAGCAGGATTAAAACAGGGGGCACTGAAGCTTTCTTT
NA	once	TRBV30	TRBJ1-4	CAWSLSGVAEKLFF	TGTGCCTGGAGCCTTTCGGGGGTGGCTGAAAAACTGTTTTTT
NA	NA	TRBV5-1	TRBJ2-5	CASSLYGGPQNQETQYF	TGCGCCAGCAGCTTATACGGGGGGCCTCAAAACCAAGAGACCCAGTACTTC
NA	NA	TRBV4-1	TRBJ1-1	CASSQMFAQGTNTEAFF	TGCGCCAGCAGCCAAATGTTCGCACAGGGAACGAACACTGAAGCTTTCTTT
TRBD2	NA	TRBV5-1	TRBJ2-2	CASNWGSGIGTGELFF	TGCGCCAGCAACTGGGGAAGCGGGATCGGCACCGGGGAGCTGTTTTTT
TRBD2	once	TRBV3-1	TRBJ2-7	CASSPGLAGVGQSEQYF	TGTGCCAGCAGCCCGGGACTAGCGGGCGTCGGGCAATCCGAGCAGTACTTC
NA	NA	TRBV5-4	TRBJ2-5	CASSLGSPVEREGTQYF	TGTGCCAGCAGCTTGGGGTCCCCTGTGGAGAGAGAAGGGACCCAGTACTTC
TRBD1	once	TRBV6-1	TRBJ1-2	CASTQQGIANYGYTF	TGTGCCAGCACCCAACAGGGGATCGCTAACTATGGCTACACCTTC
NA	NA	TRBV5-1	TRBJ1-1	CASSLSLLTEAFF	TGCGCCAGCAGCTTGTCCCTCCTGACTGAAGCTTTCTTT
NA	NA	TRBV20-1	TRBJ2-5	CSATTHRDETQYF	TGCAGTGCAACGACCCACAGGGACGAGACCCAGTACTTC
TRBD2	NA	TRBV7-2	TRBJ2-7	CASSLKAGGDPAYEQYF	TGTGCCAGCAGCTTAAAGGCGGGGGGGGACCCAGCCTACGAGCAGTACTTC
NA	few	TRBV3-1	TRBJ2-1	CASGLYNEQFF	TGTGCCAGCGGGCTATACAATGAGCAGTTCTTC
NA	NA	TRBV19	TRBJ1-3	CASKTLAGSGNTIYF	TGTGCCAGCAAGACATTGGCCGGCTCTGGAAACACCATATATTTT
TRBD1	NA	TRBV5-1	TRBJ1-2	CASSTGQVAGGYTF	TGCGCCAGCAGCACGGGACAGGTAGCAGGGGGCTACACCTTC
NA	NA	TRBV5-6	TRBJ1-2	CASSLYGIPNYGYTF	TGTGCCAGCAGCTTGTACGGCATTCCTAACTATGGCTACACCTTC
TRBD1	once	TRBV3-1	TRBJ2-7	CASSPAGQGYEQYF	TGTGCCAGCAGCCCGGCGGGACAGGGGTACGAGCAGTACTTC
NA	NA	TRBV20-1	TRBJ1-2	CSARSSPGDDGYTF	TGCAGTGCTAGATCGTCGCCAGGGGACGATGGCTACACCTTC
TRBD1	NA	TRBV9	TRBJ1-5	CASSPTGERGQPQHF	TGTGCCAGCAGCCCTACAGGGGAGAGAGGTCAGCCCCAGCATTTT
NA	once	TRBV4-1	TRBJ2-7	CASSQDQQSSYEQYF	TGCGCCAGCAGCCAAGATCAACAGAGCTCCTACGAGCAGTACTTC
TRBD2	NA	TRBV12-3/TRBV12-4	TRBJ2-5	CASSRRLAGLQETQYF	TGTGCCAGCAGTCGACGACTAGCGGGCCTCCAAGAGACCCAGTACTTC
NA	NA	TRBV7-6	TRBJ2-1	CASSPTVSYNEQFF	TGTGCCAGCAGCCCGACAGTCTCCTACAATGAGCAGTTCTTC